The 17 T cell receptor beta chains below all came from one sample that was sequenced in a study of response to subunit inactivated influenza vaccine. A single record per CDR3 protein comes from TCRdb applying MiXCR to the RT-PCR reads. The table has roughly 710,000 distinct CDR3 sequences, around 15% seen once; the top ten hold approximately 7.6%. The sample in question was PBMCs from blood, obtained 14 to 15 days before vaccination. These TCRs come from a man between 45 and 60 years old who received an inactivated influenza vaccine.

The chain joins TRBV20-1 to TRBJ2-3, with 8 bases that match TRBD2. This CDR3 region has 16 residues. The V segment lost 1 base and the J segment 0 bases; nucleotides outside the gene matches: 6. Germline CDR1 is DFQATT and CDR2 is SNEGSKA (reference sequence). CDR3 coding DNA: TGCAGTGCTAGAGCCCCTAGCGGGTCAAGCACAGATACGCAGTATTTT. It codes for CSARAPSGSSTDTQYF.

This clonotype was recorded a few times. V is TRBV29-1 and J is TRBJ2-7; TRBD1 agrees at 8 bases. Germline assignment: CDR1 SQVTM and CDR2 ANQGSEA. This CDR3 is 12 amino acids long. The CDR3 here is CAGTGGSYEQYF. CDR3 nucleotides: TGCGCCGGGACAGGAGGTTCCTACGAGCAGTACTTC.

This clonotype has just a few counts. The chain has TRBV20-1 and TRBJ1-1; 9 bases agree with TRBD1. V shed 1 base and J 0 bases; nucleotides not matched to a gene: 6. The CDR3 length is 16 residues. CDR1 and CDR2 from the germline V gene are DFQATT and SNEGSKA (reference sequence). CDR3 bases: TGCAGTGCTAGAGTTAGGACAGGGGCCATGAACACTGAAGCTTTCTTT. Its translation is CSARVRTGAMNTEAFF.

Ten or more counts support this clonotype. V and J are TRBV12-3 or TRBV12-4 and TRBJ1-1; D is ambiguous. Trimming removed 1 base at V and 1 base at J, with 4 bases between. The CDR3 length is 13 residues. CDR3 amino acids: CASSLVGNTEAFF. The CDR3 DNA is TGTGCCAGCAGTTTAGTCGGGAACACTGAAGCTTTCTTT.

This clonotype has more than one count but fewer than ten. The chain employs TRBV27 and TRBJ1-1; the D is unclear. V lost 3 bases to trimming and J lost 0 bases, with 11 bases between them. The length of the CDR3 is 15 residues. Germline-derived CDR1 and CDR2 are MNHEY and SMNVEV (reference sequence). In nucleotides, the CDR3 is TGTGCCAGCAGTTTTTCTGAAACTGTGAACACTGAAGCTTTCTTT. Translation: CASSFSETVNTEAFF.

This clonotype was observed a handful of times. The J gene is TRBJ2-7, the V gene TRBV5-1; the D gene is possibly TRBD2 (5 bases). There are 13 residues in the CDR3. The V end was cut by 2 bases, the J end by 5 bases, with 11 bases between. Germline-derived CDR1 and CDR2 are SGHRS and YFSETQ. CDR3 bases: TGCGCCAGCAGCTTAGAGGGAGTTAACGAGCAGTACTTC. This codes for CASSLEGVNEQYF.

Only a few counts were recorded for this clonotype. This rearrangement joins TRBV9 to TRBJ2-5; TRBD2 matches 8 bases. With V trimmed by 3 bases and J by 4 bases, 8 bases remained unmatched. Germline V gene sequence: CDR1 SGDLS, CDR2 YYNGEE. The CDR3 length is 15 residues. CDR3 in DNA: TGTGCCAGCAGCGAGCAAGCGGGAGAGGCAGAGACCCAGTACTTC. Amino acid sequence: CASSEQAGEAETQYF. The whole variable domain, remainder taken from reference TRBV9 and TRBJ2-5, is DSGVTQTPKHLITATGQRVTLRCSPRSGDLSVYWYQQSLDQGLQFLIQYYNGEERAKGNILERFSAQQFPDLHSELNLSSLELGDSALYFCASSEQAGEAETQYFGPGTRLLVL.

This clonotype was observed many times. This chain connects TRBV4-3 to TRBJ1-1; a possible D gene is TRBD1 (5 bases). Germline V gene sequence: CDR1 LGHNA, CDR2 YSLEER. V lost 2 bases and J lost 11, with 12 bases in between. The CDR3 totals 12 residues. In nucleotides, the CDR3 is TGCGCCAGCAGCCAAACCGGGACCACCGCTTTCTTT. As protein: CASSQTGTTAFF.

There are a few counts of this clonotype. CDR3 residues: CASSDRSNQPQHF. For the CDR3, the DNA is TGTGCCAGCAGTGATCGGAGCAATCAGCCCCAGCATTTT. V is TRBV6-2 or TRBV6-3 and J is TRBJ1-5; unclear D gene. Germline V lookup: CDR1 MNHEY, CDR2 SVGEGT. The ends were cut back, 5 bases at V and 1 base at J, with 6 bases in the middle. CDR3 size: 13 residues.

This clonotype was seen once. V is TRBV20-1 and J is TRBJ2-1; D uncertain. The V gene's germline CDR1 is DFQATT and CDR2 SNEGSKA (reference sequence). This CDR3 comprises 14 residues. The ends were cut back, 0 bases at V and 7 bases at J, with 13 bases in the middle. CDR3 protein: CSARDNARLNEQFF. The CDR3 DNA sequence: TGCAGTGCTAGAGATAACGCCAGATTGAATGAGCAGTTCTTC.

The chain joins TRBV11-2 to TRBJ2-6; the match to TRBD1 covers 8 bases. Germline V gives CDR1 SGHAT, CDR2 FQNNGV. Losses at the gene ends were 4 bases for V and 0 bases for J; bases not matched to a gene: 5. CDR3 size: 17 residues. The CDR3 sequence: CASSSRTGSSGANVLTF. CDR3 sequence (DNA): TGTGCCAGCAGCTCCCGGACAGGGAGCTCTGGGGCCAACGTCCTGACTTTC. Full variable domain (rest looked up from reference TRBV11-2 and TRBJ2-6): EAGVAQSPRYKIIEKRQSVAFWCNPISGHATLYWYQQILGQGPKLLIQFQNNGVVDDSQLPKDRFSAERLKGVDSTLKIQPAKLEDSAVYLCASSSRTGSSGANVLTFGAGSRLTVL.

The V call is TRBV24-1, the J call TRBJ2-7; D may be TRBD1 or TRBD2 (5 bases each). This CDR3 is 15 amino acids long. V was trimmed by 8 bases and J by 0 bases, leaving 16 bases between them. The germline CDR1 and CDR2 sequences are KGHDR and SFDVKD. CDR3 bases: TGTGCCACCATTTTTCGGGACCGCCGCTCCTACGAGCAGTACTTC. Protein: CATIFRDRRSYEQYF.

This clonotype was seen only once. The chain recombines TRBV12-3 or TRBV12-4 with TRBJ2-2; 7 nucleotides line up with TRBD1. CDR3 length equals 19 residues. Unmatched junction bases numbered 20, after V lost 5 bases and J lost 5 bases. CDR3 in DNA: TGTGCCAGCAGTCCAATCCGGGACAGCGGACTGAGAAGGACCGGGGAGCTGTTTTTT. Protein: CASSPIRDSGLRRTGELFF.

Concerning this clonotype itself: One end of the junction fails to match germline, which may point to a read error. This sequence joins TRBV18 and TRBJ2-5; D call uncertain. This CDR3 has 15 residues. Germline V gene lookup returns CDR1 KGHSH and CDR2 LQKENI. The CDR3 bases are TGTGCCAACTCACTGTCCCGATCGGAACGAGAGACCCAGTACTTC. Its protein product is CANSLSRSERETQYF.

The rearrangement uses TRBV16 and TRBJ2-1; 8 bases fit TRBD1. J was trimmed by 9 bases and V by 4 bases; bases with no gene match: 8. There are 14 residues in the CDR3. CDR1 is KGHSY, CDR2 FQNENV, per germline. The CDR3 sequence: CASSRQRTGSEQFF. The CDR3 DNA reads as TGTGCCAGCAGCCGTCAGCGGACAGGGAGTGAGCAGTTCTTC.

The chain is built from TRBV7-2 and TRBJ2-5; D is unclear. In germline, CDR1 is SGHTA, CDR2 FQGNSA. Trimming took 1 base from V and 2 from J, leaving 11 bases between them. CDR3 size: 15 residues. Here the CDR3 reads CASSLEPWRQETQYF. Written as DNA, the CDR3 is TGTGCCAGCAGCTTAGAGCCGTGGCGACAAGAGACCCAGTACTTC.

The CDR3 DNA sequence: TGTGCCAGCAGTTTCACCGGGAGGAGCAATCAGCCCCAGCATTTT. Translated, it gives CASSFTGRSNQPQHF. The rearrangement joins TRBV27 to TRBJ1-5, with D unresolved. The V end was cut by 3 bases, the J end by 1 base, with 10 bases between. The length of the CDR3 is 15 residues. Germline V gene sequence: CDR1 MNHEY, CDR2 SMNVEV (reference sequence).